The 6 T cell receptor beta chains listed next were all sequenced from one sample in a study of CD8 T cells in Susac syndrome. The RNA input was about 0.45 to 1 ug, and it was reverse transcribed with random hexamers. TCRdb fed the immunoSEQ multiplex PCR reads into MiXCR, producing one record per CDR3 protein. The data contain around 99,000 distinct CDR3 sequences, around 95% of them singletons. The sample consisted of CD4+ T cells from PBMCs. The receptors come from a human donor in good health.

The CDR3 here is CASSNMGSYEQYF. The CDR3 nucleotides are TGTGCCAGCAGTAATATGGGCTCCTACGAGCAGTACTTC. This rearrangement joins TRBV2 to TRBJ2-7; the D is unclear. The CDR3 is made up of 13 amino acids. CDR1 is SNHLY, CDR2 FYNNEI, per germline. V lost 5 bases to trimming and J lost 0 bases, with 8 bases between them.

The V gene is TRBV11-1, the J gene TRBJ2-6; 13 bases agree with TRBD2. Per the germline V gene, CDR1 is SGHAT and CDR2 is FQDESV (reference sequence). The CDR3 runs 21 residues. V gave up 4 bases and J gave up 0 bases; unmatched junction bases: 12. The CDR3 nucleotides are TGTGCCAGCAGCTCAACGACTAGCGGGGGGCCACCAGACTCTGGGGCCAACGTCCTGACTTTC. The encoded protein is CASSSTTSGGPPDSGANVLTF.

This rearrangement joins TRBV30 to TRBJ1-1, with a possible D match to TRBD1 (6 bases). The CDR3 extends over 13 amino acids. The ends were cut back, 0 bases at V and 8 bases at J, with 13 bases in the middle. Looked up from germline, CDR1 is GTSNPN and CDR2 is SVGIG (reference sequence). The DNA of the CDR3 is TGTGCCTGGAGTGTACAGGGTAGTAGCGAAGCTTTCTTT. Its translation: CAWSVQGSSEAFF. The complete variable domain, with remaining parts taken from reference TRBV30 and TRBJ1-1, reads SQTIHQWPATLVQPVGSPLSLECTVEGTSNPNLYWYRQAAGRGLQLLFYSVGIGQISSEVPQNLSASRPQDRQFILSSKKLLLSDSGFYLCAWSVQGSSEAFFGQGTRLTVV.

This chain connects TRBV2 to TRBJ2-7; tentatively, D is TRBD1 (5 bases). This CDR3 is built from 14 residues. CDR1 and CDR2 (germline): SNHLY, FYNNEI. Trimming pared 2 bases from V and 1 base from J, leaving 9 bases between. The CDR3 is CASSEYRSSYEQYF. The CDR3 DNA follows: TGTGCCAGCAGTGAATACAGGAGTTCCTACGAGCAGTACTTC.

This clonotype was seen a single time. The rearrangement uses TRBV29-1 and TRBJ1-5; TRBD1 matches 8 bases. This CDR3 spans 12 amino acids. V gave up 7 bases and J gave up 4 bases; unmatched junction bases: 3. Germline V gives CDR1 SQVTM, CDR2 ANQGSEA. The CDR3, as DNA: TGCAGCGCCGGGACAGGTAATCAGCCCCAGCATTTT. This codes for CSAGTGNQPQHF.

The chain employs TRBV19 and TRBJ2-5, with 9 positions matching TRBD2. Germline trimming cut 5 bases from V and 0 bases from J; bases unmatched to any gene: 13. The CDR3 spans 18 residues. CDR1 is LNHDA, CDR2 SQIVND, per germline (reference sequence). CDR3 loop: CASSPQWTSDSYQETQYF. The CDR3 DNA reads TGTGCCAGTAGTCCCCAATGGACTAGCGATTCGTACCAAGAGACCCAGTACTTC. The whole variable domain, filled in from reference TRBV19 and TRBJ2-5, reads DGGITQSPKYLFRKEGQNVTLSCEQNLNHDAMYWYRQDPGQGLRLIYYSQIVNDFQKGDIAEGYSVSREKKESFPLTVTSAQKNPTAFYLCASSPQWTSDSYQETQYFGPGTRLLVL.